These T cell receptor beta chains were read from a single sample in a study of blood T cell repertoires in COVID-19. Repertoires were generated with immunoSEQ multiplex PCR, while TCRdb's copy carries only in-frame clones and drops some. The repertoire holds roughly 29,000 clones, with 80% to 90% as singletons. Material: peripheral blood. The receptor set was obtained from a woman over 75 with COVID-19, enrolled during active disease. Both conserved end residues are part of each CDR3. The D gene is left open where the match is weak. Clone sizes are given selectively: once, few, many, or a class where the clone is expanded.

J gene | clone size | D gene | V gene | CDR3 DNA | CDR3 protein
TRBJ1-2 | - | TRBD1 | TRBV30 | TGTGCCTGGAGTATCAAGGGACAGGGGTTGCGTGGCTACACCTTC | CAWSIKGQGLRGYTF
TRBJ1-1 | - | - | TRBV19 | TGTGCCAGTAGGGATAGGAGGGAGAACACTGAAGCTTTCTTT | CASRDRRENTEAFF
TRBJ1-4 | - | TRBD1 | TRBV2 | TGTGCCAGCAGAGACAGGGGGCTGGAAAAACTGTTTTTT | CASRDRGLEKLFF
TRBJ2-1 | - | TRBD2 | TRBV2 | TGTGCCAGCAATACGTGGGGGGGAGAGCAGTTCTTC | CASNTWGGEQFF
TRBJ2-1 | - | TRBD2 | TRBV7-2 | TGTGCCAGCAGCCCAAACCGACTAGCGGGGGGCTCGTACAATGAGCAGTTCTTC | CASSPNRLAGGSYNEQFF
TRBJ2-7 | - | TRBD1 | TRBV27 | TGTGCCAGCAGTTCGACAGGGGGCAAGATCTACGAGCAGTACTTC | CASSSTGGKIYEQYF
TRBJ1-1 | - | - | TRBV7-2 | TGTGCCAGCAGCTTAAACAGCGGCACTGAAGCTTTCTTT | CASSLNSGTEAFF
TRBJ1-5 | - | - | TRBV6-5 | TGTGCCAGCCGGGGGGTCGGGGCCAGCAATCAGCCCCAGCATTTT | CASRGVGASNQPQHF
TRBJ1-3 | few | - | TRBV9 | TGTGCCAGCAGCGTAGCAGGGGACGGAAACACCATATATTTT | CASSVAGDGNTIYF
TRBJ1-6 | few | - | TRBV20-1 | TGCAGTGCTAGTTATAGGGGGGGCTCACCCCTCCACTTT | CSASYRGGSPLHF
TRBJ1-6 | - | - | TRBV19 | TGTGCCAGTAGTTTACCCGGCGGGCGGAGCCTCGATTCACCCCTCCACTTT | CASSLPGGRSLDSPLHF
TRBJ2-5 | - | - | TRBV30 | TGTGCCTGGATTACGGGCGGCGGGACGGGCTATGTGGGGACCCAGTACTTC | CAWITGGGTGYVGTQYF
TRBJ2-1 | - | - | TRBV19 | TGTGCCAGTAAACGCCGGGACTTAAGCTCCTACAATGAGCAGTTCTTC | CASKRRDLSSYNEQFF
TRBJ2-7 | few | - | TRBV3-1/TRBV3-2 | TGTGCCAGCAGCCAAGATCTAACCGGGGGTCGAATCATATTC | CASSQDLTGGRIIF
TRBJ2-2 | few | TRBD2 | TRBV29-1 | TGCAGCGTCCTACTAGCGGGGGGGACCGGGGAGCTGTTTTTT | CSVLLAGGTGELFF
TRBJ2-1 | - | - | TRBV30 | TGTGCCTGGTTCCGGGGTAGTTCCTACAATGAGCAGTTCTTC | CAWFRGSSYNEQFF
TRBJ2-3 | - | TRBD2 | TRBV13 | TGTGCCAGCAGCGTATTAGCGGGGGGGTCCGGTGATACGCAGTATTTT | CASSVLAGGSGDTQYF
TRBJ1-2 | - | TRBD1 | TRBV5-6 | TGTGCCAGCAGCACGGACAGGACTATCTATGGCTACACCTTC | CASSTDRTIYGYTF
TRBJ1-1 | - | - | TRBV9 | TGTGCCAGCAGCGTAGGTCAGATTACTGAAGCTTTCTTT | CASSVGQITEAFF